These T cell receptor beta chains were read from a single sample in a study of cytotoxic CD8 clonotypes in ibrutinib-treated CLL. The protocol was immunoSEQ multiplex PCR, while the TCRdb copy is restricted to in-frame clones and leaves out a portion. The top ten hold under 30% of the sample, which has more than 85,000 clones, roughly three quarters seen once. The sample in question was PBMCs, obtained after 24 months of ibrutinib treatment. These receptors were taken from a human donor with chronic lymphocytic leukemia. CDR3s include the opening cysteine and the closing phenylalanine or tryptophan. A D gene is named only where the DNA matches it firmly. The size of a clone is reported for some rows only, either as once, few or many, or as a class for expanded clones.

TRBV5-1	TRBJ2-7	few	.	CASSFQGFEQYF
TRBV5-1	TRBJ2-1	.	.	CASQELETGSDEQFF
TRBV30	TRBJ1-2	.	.	CAWSSTRTGGYTF
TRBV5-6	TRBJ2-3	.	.	CASSLGQALQSDTQYF
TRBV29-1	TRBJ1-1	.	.	CSVESGRRMNTEAFF
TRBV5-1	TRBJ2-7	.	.	CASSLDTAEGMKYF
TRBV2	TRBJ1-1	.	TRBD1	CASRDRNWVTEAFF
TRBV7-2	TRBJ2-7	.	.	CASSRERSYEQYF
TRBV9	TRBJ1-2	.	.	CASSVGQNYGYTF
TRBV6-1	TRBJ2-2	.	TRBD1	CASKGQGAGELFF
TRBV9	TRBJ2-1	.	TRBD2	CASSVGFSGSDEQFF
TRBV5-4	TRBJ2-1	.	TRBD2	CASSLGTAGEGGNEQFF
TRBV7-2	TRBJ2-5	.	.	CASSLWSSGETQYF
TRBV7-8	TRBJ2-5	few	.	CASSLVRLDKETQYF
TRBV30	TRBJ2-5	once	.	CAWSGWGVETQYF
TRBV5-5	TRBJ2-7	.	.	CASSLAPGRQLYEQYF
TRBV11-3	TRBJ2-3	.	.	CASSLGSTRDDTQYF
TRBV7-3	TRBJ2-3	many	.	CASSLVGGLSTDTQYF
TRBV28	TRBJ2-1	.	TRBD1	CASTPVRTGGDEQFF
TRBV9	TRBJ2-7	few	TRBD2	CASSVGTSGRAPDEQYF
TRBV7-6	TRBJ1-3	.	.	CASSQRPGHSGNTIYF
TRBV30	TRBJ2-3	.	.	CAWNIKGGGGADTQYF
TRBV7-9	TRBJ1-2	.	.	CASSLASSANYGYTF
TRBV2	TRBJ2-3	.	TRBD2	CASTQRGGVGTDTQYF
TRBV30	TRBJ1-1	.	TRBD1	CAFDRGQNTEAFF
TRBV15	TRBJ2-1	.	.	CATSRGRNSYNEQFF
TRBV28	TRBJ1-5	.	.	CASSLLRYYSNQPQHF
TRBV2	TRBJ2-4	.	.	CASSSGLAKNIQYF
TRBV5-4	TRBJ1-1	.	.	CASSLVGQKNTEAFF
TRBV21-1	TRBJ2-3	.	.	CASSIRLAGTTDTQYF
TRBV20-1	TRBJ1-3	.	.	CSVGGVDTIYF
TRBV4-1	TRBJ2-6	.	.	CASSPGSGANVLTF
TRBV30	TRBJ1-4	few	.	CAWSLGGEKLFF
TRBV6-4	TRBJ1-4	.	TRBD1	CASSDSTRGGNEKLFF
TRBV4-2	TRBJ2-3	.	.	CASSQEGREADTQYF
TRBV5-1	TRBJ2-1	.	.	CASSLATHEQFF
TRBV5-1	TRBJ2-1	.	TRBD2	CASSPGTSGNNEQFF
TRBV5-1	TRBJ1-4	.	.	CASSLTFVGQGRVEKLFF
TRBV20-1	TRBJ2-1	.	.	CSASAGFEQFF
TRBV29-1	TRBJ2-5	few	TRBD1	CSAGTVETQYF
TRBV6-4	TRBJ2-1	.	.	CASSDRVWSEQFF
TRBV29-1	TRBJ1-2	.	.	CSVDQTNSPGYTF
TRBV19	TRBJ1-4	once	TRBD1	CASSARDSYNEKLFF
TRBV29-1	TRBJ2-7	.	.	CSVEDDGAYYEQYF
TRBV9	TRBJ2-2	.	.	CASSVNPGVPNTGELFF
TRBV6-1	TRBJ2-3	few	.	CASRRTASTDTQYF
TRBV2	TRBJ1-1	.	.	CASKLTSTDTEAFF
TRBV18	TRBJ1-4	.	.	CASSPLTGSNEKLFF
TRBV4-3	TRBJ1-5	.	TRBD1	CASSLSTGGNQPQHF
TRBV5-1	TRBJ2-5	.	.	CASSPAQETQYF
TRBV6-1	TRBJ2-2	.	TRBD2	CASSGLAGSTGELFF
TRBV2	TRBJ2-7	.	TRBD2	CASRGGTSGYYEQYF
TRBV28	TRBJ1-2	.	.	CASSRGVADGYTF